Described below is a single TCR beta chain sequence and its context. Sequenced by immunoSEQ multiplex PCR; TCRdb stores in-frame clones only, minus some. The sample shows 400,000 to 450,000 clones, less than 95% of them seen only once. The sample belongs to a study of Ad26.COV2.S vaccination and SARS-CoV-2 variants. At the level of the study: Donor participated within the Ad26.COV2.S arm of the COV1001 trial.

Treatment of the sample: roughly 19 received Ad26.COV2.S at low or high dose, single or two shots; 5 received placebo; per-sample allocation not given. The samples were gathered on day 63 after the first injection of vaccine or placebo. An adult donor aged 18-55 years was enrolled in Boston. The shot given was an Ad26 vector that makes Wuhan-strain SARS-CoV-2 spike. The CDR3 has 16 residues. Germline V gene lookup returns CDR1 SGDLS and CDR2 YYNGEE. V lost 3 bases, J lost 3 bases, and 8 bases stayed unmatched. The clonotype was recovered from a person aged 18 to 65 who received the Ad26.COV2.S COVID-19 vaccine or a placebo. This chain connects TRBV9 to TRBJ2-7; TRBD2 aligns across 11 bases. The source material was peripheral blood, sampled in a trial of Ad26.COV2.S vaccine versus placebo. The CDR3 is CASSGGTSGLIYEQYF. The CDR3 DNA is TGTGCCAGCAGCGGGGGGACTAGCGGATTAATCTACGAGCAGTACTTC. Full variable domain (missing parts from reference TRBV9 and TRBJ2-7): DSGVTQTPKHLITATGQRVTLRCSPRSGDLSVYWYQQSLDQGLQFLIQYYNGEERAKGNILERFSAQQFPDLHSELNLSSLELGDSALYFCASSGGTSGLIYEQYFGPGTRLTVT.